The present T cell receptor beta chain was sequenced within a study of a mutant IDH1 vaccine in newly diagnosed glioma. Overall study: Prior therapy was radiotherapy, temozolomide, or both; most received both. Points from the study as a whole: Changes to the top peripheral T cell clonotypes appeared unrelated to pseudoprogression.

Worth noting for this clone: The antigen remains undetermined.

Data came from immunoSEQ multiplex PCR; TCRdb stores just in-frame clones and leaves some out. The sample yields roughly 19,000 clones, about four fifths seen once. V shed 6 bases and J shed 0 bases, with 14 bases lying between them. The CDR3 runs to 15 residues. CDR1 is KGHSH, CDR2 LQKENI, per germline. The time point denotes: week 23, last vaccination. Alongside topical imiquimod, each dose of vaccine comprised 300 ug of mutant IDH1 20-mer peptide. V gene TRBV18 combines with J gene TRBJ2-5; D is unresolved. Sequencing used PBMCs, obtained from a glioma patient whose treatment included an IDH1 peptide vaccine. The sequence derives from a man aged 25-45 years with glioma. CDR3 amino acids: CASSTSREYQETQYF. The CDR3 bases are TGTGCCAGCTCCACGAGTCGCGAGTACCAAGAGACCCAGTACTTC.